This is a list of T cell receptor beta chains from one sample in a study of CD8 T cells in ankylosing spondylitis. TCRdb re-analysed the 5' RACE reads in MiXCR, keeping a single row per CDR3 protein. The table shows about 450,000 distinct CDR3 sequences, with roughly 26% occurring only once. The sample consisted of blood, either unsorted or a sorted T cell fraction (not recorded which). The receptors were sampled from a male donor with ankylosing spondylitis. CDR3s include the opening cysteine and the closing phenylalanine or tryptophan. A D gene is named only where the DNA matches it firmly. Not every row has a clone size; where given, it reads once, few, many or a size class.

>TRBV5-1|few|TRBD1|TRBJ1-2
TGCGCCAGCAGCGCTCCGGGACAGGGATCCGATGGCTACACCTTC
CASSAPGQGSDGYTF
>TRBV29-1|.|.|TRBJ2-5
TGCAGCGTTGATATAGCAGAAGAGACCCAGTACTTC
CSVDIAEETQYF
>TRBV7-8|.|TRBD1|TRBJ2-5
TGTGCCAGCAGCTTAAGTTCCTGGACAGGGATAGGAGAGACCCAGTACTTC
CASSLSSWTGIGETQYF
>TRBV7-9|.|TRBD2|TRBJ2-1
TGTGCCAGCAGCATAGCGGGAGAGCTCTACAATGAGCAGTTCTTC
CASSIAGELYNEQFF
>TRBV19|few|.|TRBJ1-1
TGTGCCAGTAGGTTCCCTCGCGGGGGCGCGTATGGTGAAGCTTTCTTC
CASRFPRGGAYGEAFF
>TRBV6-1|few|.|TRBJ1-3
TGTGCCAGCAAGAGCTCTGGAAACACCATATATTTT
CASKSSGNTIYF
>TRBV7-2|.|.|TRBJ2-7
TGTGCCAGCAGCCTTCGCGGGACAGACTCCTACGAGCAGTACTTC
CASSLRGTDSYEQYF
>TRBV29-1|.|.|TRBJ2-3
TGCAGCGTTAAGGACGGGAGCACAGATACGCAGTATTTT
CSVKDGSTDTQYF
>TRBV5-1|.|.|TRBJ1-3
TGCGCCAGCAGCTTTTTCGCGGTGCCTGGAAACACCATATATTTT
CASSFFAVPGNTIYF
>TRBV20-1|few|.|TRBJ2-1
TGCAGTGCTAGAGATCCCTCGGGGGCGGGACCTTACAATGAGCAGTTCTTC
CSARDPSGAGPYNEQFF
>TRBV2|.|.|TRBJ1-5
TGTGCCAGCAGCGGGCAGGGCCATCAGCCCCAGCATTTT
CASSGQGHQPQHF
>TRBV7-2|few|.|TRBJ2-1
TGTGCCAGCAGCTTTCCTCTTCTTGGAAGCTCCTACAATGAGCAGTTCTTC
CASSFPLLGSSYNEQFF
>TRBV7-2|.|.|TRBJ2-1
TGTGCCAGCAGCTACCTGGCGGACCACCCCGAGCAGTTCTTC
CASSYLADHPEQFF
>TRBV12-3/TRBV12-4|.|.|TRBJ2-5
TGTGCCAGCAGTTCTCCCCGGGCGGTCCAAGAGACCCAGTACTTC
CASSSPRAVQETQYF
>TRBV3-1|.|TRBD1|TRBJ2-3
TGTGCCAGCAGCCAGGGACAGGGCTTTCAGGATACGCAGTATTTT
CASSQGQGFQDTQYF
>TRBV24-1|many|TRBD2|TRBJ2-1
TGTGCCACCAGTGGGTTTAGCGGGAGAGGGTCCTACAATGAGCAGTTCTTC
CATSGFSGRGSYNEQFF
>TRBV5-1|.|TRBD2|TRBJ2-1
TGCGCCAGCAGCTTACGGGGGACTAGCGGATCTCACAATGAGCAGTTCTTC
CASSLRGTSGSHNEQFF
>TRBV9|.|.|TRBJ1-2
TGTGCCAGCTCCGGGACGTCGCAAGCCTATGGCTACACCTTC
CASSGTSQAYGYTF
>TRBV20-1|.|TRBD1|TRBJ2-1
TGCAGTGCCGATAGGACAGGGGTCAATGAGCAGTTCTTC
CSADRTGVNEQFF
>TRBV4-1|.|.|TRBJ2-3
TGCGCCAGCAGCCATGGCTTAACTAGACAGGGACGGAGGGAAGATACGCAGTATTTT
CASSHGLTRQGRREDTQYF
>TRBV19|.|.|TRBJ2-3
TGTGCCAGTAGTAGCGGCCTTCGGGATACGCAGTATTTT
CASSSGLRDTQYF
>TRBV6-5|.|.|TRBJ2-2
TGTGCCAGCAGTTACTCAAGGAGTACGGCGAACACCGGGGAGCTGTTTTTT
CASSYSRSTANTGELFF
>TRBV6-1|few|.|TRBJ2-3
TGTGCCAGCAGTGAATGGCGCGGTAGGGATACGCAGTATTTT
CASSEWRGRDTQYF
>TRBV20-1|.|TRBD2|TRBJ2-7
TGCAGTGCTAAGGGGATAGCGGGGGGATACGAGCAGTACTTC
CSAKGIAGGYEQYF